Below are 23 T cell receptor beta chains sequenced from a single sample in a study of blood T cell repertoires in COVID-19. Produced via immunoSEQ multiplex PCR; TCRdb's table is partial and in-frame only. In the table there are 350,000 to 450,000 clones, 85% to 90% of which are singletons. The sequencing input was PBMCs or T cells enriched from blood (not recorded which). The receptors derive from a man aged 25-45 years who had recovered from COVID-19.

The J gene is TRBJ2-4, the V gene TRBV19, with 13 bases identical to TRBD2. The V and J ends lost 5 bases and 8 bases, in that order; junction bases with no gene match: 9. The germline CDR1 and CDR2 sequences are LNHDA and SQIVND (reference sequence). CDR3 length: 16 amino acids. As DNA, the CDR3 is TGTGCCAGTAGTTCTCCGGGACTAGCGGGAACGGACATTCAGTACTTC. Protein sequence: CASSSPGLAGTDIQYF.

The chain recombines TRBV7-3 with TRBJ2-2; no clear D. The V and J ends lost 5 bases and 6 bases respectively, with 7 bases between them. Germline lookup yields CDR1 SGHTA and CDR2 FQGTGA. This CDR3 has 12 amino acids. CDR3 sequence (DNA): TGTGCCAGCAGCCCCTCCCCCGGGGAGCTGTTTTTT. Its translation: CASSPSPGELFF.

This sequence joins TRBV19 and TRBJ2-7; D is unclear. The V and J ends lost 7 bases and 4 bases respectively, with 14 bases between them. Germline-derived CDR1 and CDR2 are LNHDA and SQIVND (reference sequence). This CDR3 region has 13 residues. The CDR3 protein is CASTDRPGYEQYF. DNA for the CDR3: TGTGCCAGTACTGACCGCCCAGGTTACGAGCAGTACTTC.

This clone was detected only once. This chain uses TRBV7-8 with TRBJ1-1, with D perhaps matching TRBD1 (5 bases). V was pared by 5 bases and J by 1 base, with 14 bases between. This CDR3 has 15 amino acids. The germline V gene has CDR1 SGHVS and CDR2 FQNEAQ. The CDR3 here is CASSPWVRGNTEAFF. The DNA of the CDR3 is TGTGCCAGCAGCCCCTGGGTTAGGGGGAACACTGAAGCTTTCTTT. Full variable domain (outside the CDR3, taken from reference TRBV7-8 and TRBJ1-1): GAGVSQSPRYKVAKRGQDVALRCDPISGHVSLFWYQQALGQGPEFLTYFQNEAQLDKSGLPSDRFFAERPEGSVSTLKIQRTQQEDSAVYLCASSPWVRGNTEAFFGQGTRLTVV.

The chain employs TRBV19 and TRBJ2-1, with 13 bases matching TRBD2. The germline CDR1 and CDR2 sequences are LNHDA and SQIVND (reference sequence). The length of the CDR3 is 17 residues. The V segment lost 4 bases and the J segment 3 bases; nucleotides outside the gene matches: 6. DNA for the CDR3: TGTGCCAGTAGTACTAGACTAGCGGGAGGCTTCTACAATGAGCAGTTCTTC. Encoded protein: CASSTRLAGGFYNEQFF.

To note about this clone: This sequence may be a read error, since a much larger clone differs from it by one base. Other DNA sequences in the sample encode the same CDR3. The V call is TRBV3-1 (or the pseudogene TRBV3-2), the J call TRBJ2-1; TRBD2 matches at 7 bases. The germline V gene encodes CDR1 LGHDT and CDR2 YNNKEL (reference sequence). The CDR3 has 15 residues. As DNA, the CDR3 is TGTGCCAGCAGCCAATTGTCTAGCGGTTACAATGAGCAATTCTTC. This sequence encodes CASSQLSSGYNEQFF.

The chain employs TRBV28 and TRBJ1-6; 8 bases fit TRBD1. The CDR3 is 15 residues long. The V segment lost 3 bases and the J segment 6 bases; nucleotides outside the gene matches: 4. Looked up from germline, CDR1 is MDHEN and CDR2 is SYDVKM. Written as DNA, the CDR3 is TGTGCCAGCAGTTTTGGGACAGGCATTAATTCACCCCTCCACTTT. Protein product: CASSFGTGINSPLHF.

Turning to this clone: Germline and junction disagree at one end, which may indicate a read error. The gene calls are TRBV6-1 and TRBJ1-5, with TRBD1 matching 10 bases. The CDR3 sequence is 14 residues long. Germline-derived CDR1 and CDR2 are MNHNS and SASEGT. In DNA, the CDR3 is TGTGCCAGCGGTGAAGAGACAGGGGGCAAGCCCCAGCATTTT. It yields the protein CASGEETGGKPQHF.

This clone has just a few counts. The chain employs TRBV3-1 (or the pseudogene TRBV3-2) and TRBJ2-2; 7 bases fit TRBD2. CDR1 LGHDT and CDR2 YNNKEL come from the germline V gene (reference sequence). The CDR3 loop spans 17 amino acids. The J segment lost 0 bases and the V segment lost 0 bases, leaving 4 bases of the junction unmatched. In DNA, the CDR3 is TGTGCCAGCAGCCAAGATTCGCTAGCGGCGAACACCGGGGAGCTGTTTTTT. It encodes CASSQDSLAANTGELFF.

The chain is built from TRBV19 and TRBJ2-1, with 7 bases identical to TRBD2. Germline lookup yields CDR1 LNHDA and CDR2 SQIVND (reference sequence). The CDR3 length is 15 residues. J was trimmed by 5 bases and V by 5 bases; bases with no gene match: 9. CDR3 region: CASSRGGSKNNEQFF. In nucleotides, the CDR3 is TGTGCCAGTAGTCGGGGCGGGAGTAAAAACAATGAGCAGTTCTTC.

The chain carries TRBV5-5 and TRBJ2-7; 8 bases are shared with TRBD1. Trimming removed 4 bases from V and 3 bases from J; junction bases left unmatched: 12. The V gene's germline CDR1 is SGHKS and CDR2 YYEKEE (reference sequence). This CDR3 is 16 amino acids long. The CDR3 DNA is TGTGCCAGCAGCCTCATACCCGGGACAGGACACTACGAGCAGTACTTC. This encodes CASSLIPGTGHYEQYF.

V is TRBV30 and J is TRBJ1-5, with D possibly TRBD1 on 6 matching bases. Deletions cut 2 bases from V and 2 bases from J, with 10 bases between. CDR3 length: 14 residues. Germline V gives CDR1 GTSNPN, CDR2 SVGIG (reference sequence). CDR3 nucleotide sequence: TGTGCCTGGAGTTGGGGGCACGGCAATCAGCCCCAGCATTTT. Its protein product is CAWSWGHGNQPQHF.

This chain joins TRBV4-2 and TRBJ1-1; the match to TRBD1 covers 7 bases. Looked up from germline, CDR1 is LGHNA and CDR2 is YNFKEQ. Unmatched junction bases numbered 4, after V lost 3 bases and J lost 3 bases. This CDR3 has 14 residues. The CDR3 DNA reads TGTGCCAGCAGCCATACAGGGGTTGACACTGAAGCTTTCTTT. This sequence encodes CASSHTGVDTEAFF.

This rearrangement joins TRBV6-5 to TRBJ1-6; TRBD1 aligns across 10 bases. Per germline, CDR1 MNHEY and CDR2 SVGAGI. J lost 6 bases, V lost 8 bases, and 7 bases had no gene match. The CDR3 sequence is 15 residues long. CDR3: CASQVRTGGNSPLHF. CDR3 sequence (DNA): TGTGCCAGCCAGGTCCGGACAGGGGGTAATTCACCCCTCCACTTT.

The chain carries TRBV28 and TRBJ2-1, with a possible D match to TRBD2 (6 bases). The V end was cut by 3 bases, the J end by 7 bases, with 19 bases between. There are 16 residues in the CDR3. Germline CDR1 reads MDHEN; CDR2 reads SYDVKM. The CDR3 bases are TGTGCCAGCAGTTTCTTGGGGAAAGGTGGAGGGAATGAGCAGTTCTTC. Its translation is CASSFLGKGGGNEQFF.

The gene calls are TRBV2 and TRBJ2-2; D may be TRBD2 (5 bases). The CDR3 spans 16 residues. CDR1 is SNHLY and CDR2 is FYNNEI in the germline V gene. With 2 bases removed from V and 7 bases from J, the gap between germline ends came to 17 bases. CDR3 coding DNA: TGTGCCAGCAGTGAAAGCGGATTTGGGGTATTCGGGGAGCTGTTTTTT. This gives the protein CASSESGFGVFGELFF. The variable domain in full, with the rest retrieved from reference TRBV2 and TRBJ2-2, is EPEVTQTPSHQVTQMGQEVILRCVPISNHLYFYWYRQILGQKVEFLVSFYNNEISEKSEIFDDQFSVERPDGSNFTLKIRSTKLEDSAMYFCASSESGFGVFGELFFGEGSRLTVL.

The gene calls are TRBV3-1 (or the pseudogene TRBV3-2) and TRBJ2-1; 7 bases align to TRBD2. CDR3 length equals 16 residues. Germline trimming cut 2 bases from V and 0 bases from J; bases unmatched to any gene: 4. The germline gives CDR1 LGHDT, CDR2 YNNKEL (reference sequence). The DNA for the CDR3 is TGTGCCAGCAGCCAACAACGGACTAGCTCCTACAATGAGCAGTTCTTC. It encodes CASSQQRTSSYNEQFF.

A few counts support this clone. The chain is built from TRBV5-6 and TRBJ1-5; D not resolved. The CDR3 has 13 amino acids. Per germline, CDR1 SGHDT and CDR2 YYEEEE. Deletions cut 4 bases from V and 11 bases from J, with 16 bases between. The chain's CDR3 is CASSLYEVGAQHF. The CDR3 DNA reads TGTGCCAGCAGCCTTTATGAGGTCGGGGCCCAGCATTTT.

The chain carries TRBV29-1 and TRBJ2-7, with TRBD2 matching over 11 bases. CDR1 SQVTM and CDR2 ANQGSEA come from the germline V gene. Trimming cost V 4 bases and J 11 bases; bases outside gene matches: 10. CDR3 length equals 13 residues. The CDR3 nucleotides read TGCAGCGTTGTTTATACTAGCGGGAGTTTGGAGTACTTC. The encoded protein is CSVVYTSGSLEYF.

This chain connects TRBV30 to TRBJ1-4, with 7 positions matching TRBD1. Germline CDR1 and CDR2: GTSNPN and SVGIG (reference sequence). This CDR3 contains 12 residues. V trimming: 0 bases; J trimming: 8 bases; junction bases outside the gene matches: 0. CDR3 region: CAWSVQGEKLFF. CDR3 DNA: TGTGCCTGGAGTGTACAGGGGGAAAAACTGTTTTTT.

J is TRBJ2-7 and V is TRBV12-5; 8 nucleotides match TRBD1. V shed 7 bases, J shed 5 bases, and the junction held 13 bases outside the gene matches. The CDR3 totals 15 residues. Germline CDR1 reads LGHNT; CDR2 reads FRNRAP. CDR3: CASASGQGRVNEQYF. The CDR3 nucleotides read TGTGCTAGTGCCTCCGGACAGGGAAGGGTCAACGAGCAGTACTTC.

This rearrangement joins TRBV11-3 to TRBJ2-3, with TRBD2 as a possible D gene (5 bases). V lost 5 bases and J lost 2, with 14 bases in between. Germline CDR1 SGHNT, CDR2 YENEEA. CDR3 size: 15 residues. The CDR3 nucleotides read TGTGCCAGCAGCCCGAGGGCCGACCACACAGATACGCAGTATTTT. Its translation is CASSPRADHTDTQYF.

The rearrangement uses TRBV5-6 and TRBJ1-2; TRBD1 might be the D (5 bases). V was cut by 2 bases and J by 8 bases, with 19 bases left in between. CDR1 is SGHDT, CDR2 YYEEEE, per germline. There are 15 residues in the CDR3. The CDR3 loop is CASSFMGLLSAGYTF. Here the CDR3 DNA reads TGTGCCAGCAGCTTTATGGGACTCCTGAGTGCCGGCTACACCTTC.